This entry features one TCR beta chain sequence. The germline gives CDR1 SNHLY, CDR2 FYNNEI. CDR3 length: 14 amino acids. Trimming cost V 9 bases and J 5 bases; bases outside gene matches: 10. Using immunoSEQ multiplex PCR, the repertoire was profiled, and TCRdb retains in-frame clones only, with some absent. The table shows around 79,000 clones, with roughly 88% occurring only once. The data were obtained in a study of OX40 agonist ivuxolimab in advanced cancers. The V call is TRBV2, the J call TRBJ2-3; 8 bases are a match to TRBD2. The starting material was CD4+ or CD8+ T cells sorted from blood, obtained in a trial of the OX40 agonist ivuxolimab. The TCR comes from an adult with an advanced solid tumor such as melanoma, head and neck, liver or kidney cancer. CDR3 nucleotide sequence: TGTGCCAGTGCTCGGGAGGGCCTGCTAGATACGCAGTATTTT. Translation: CASAREGLLDTQYF.